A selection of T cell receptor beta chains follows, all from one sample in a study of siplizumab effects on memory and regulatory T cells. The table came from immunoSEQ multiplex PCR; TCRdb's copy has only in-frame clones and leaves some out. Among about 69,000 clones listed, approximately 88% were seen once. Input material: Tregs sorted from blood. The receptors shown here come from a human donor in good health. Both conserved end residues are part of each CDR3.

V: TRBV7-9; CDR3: CASSLGQPQHF
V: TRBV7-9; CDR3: CASSPGLTNTEAFF
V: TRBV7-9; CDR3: CASSSLDGSSSYEQYF
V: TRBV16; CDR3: CASSQSVQGTSGNTIYF
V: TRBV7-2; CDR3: CASSLEGYTIYF
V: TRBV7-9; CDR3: CASSAPSGRASTDTQYF
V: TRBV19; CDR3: CASTARYNRGWQPQHF
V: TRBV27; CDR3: CASRRTTLEQFF
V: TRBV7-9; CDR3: CASSQHTGGTDTQYF
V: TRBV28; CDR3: CASSSQGPVYEQYF
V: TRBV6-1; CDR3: CASGWAFTEAFF